This T cell receptor beta chain was sequenced for a study of blood T cell repertoires in COVID-19. Study-wide background: Sites in the United States, Italy and Spain provided acute and convalescent COVID-19 samples.

How the authors handled the data: How many nucleated cells were present was estimated from reference gene primer amplification. Here immunoSEQ multiplex PCR was the method, and the copy in TCRdb shows in-frame clones only, minus some. That table supplies the V and J calls and clone size; D and trimming were determined from the DNA. The sample holds over 150,000 clones, around 81% seen once. This clone was counted a few times. The CDR3 consists of 15 residues. Trimming stripped 2 bases from V and 2 bases from J, with 12 bases between. Germline V gene lookup returns CDR1 ENHRY and CDR2 SYGVKD. The sample consisted of PBMCs or T cells enriched from blood (not recorded which). The source of this sequence is a middle-aged man who had recovered from COVID-19. V is TRBV10-3 and J is TRBJ1-1; unclear D gene. In nucleotides, the CDR3 is TGTGCCATCAGTGAGCCGACACAGATCAACACTGAAGCTTTCTTT. Translating gives CAISEPTQINTEAFF.